Listed below are T cell receptor beta chains from one sample, sequenced in a study of cytomegalovirus exposure and HLA in healthy donors. Produced via immunoSEQ multiplex PCR; TCRdb's table is partial and in-frame only. Altogether a few hundred thousand clones are present, roughly 83% being singletons, with the ten largest covering more than 1.3%. The sequencing sample was made of PBMCs. These receptors all stem from a girl under 18 in good health and CMV-seronegative. The CDR3 runs from the conserved cysteine through the conserved F or W. Fields, in order: J gene, D gene, CDR3 length, clone size, V gene, CDR3 DNA, CDR3 protein. A D gene is named only where the DNA matches it firmly. The size field is filled for only some rows; it gives once, few, many or a size class.

TRBJ2-1,-,13,-,TRBV29-1,TGCAGCGCCGGTAGCCGAACCTACAATGAGCAGTTCTTC,CSAGSRTYNEQFF
TRBJ2-2,TRBD2,15,-,TRBV30,TGTGCCTGGAGAGGTGGTAGCGGGTCAACCGGGGAGCTGTTTTTT,CAWRGGSGSTGELFF
TRBJ2-4,-,13,-,TRBV7-9,TGTGCCAGCACTTATCTGTCGGGAAGGGCCCAGTACTTC,CASTYLSGRAQYF
TRBJ1-1,TRBD1,13,few,TRBV6-5,TGTGCCAGCATACCGCCGGGACAGGGACGAGCTTTCTTT,CASIPPGQGRAFF
TRBJ2-5,-,13,-,TRBV6-5,TGTGCCAGCAGGTCGGGCGGAGGGGAGACCCAGTACTTC,CASRSGGGETQYF
TRBJ2-1,TRBD1,15,-,TRBV2,TGTGCCAGCAGAGCCGGGACAGGGGTTAACAATGAGCAGTTCTTC,CASRAGTGVNNEQFF
TRBJ1-6,TRBD1,16,-,TRBV7-2,TGTGCCAGCAGCTTAGAAGGGGGCTGGCTAGCTACACCCCTCCACTTT,CASSLEGGWLATPLHF
TRBJ1-6,-,11,-,TRBV20-1,TGCAGTGCTATAAAGGCGGGACCCCTCCACTTT,CSAIKAGPLHF
TRBJ2-1,TRBD2,15,-,TRBV5-4,TGTGCCAGCAGTTTTCAGCGGGATCTTGGGGATGAGCAGTTCTTC,CASSFQRDLGDEQFF
TRBJ2-1,TRBD2,16,-,TRBV5-1,TGCGCCAGTTCTCCCTTTAGCGGGGGGGCAGGCAATGAGCAGTTCTTC,CASSPFSGGAGNEQFF
TRBJ2-2,TRBD1,15,-,TRBV6-1,TGTGCCAGCAGCAGACAGGGGGCAAAGGCCGGGGAGCTGTTTTTT,CASSRQGAKAGELFF
TRBJ2-7,-,14,few,TRBV7-9,TGTGCCAGCAGCTTAGTTGGAGGGGACTACGAGCAGTACTTC,CASSLVGGDYEQYF
TRBJ2-1,TRBD2,15,-,TRBV11-3,TGTGCCAGCAGCTTAGGGGGAGGGCGATACAATGAGCAGTTCTTC,CASSLGGGRYNEQFF
TRBJ1-2,TRBD1,14,-,TRBV6-4,TGTGCCAGCATGCAGGGGGCATCGGACTATGGCTACACCTTC,CASMQGASDYGYTF
TRBJ1-2,TRBD1,17,-,TRBV5-6,TGTGCCAGCAGCCTTTATTTCCGGGACAGCGCTAACTATGGCTACACCTTC,CASSLYFRDSANYGYTF
TRBJ2-3,-,15,once,TRBV18,TGTGCCAGCTCCCCGGGAGCAGTTAGCACAGATACGCAGTATTTT,CASSPGAVSTDTQYF
TRBJ1-1,TRBD1,13,-,TRBV7-3,TGTGCCAGCAGCGCACAGGGGTCCACTGAAGCTTTCTTT,CASSAQGSTEAFF